This TCR beta chain was identified in a study of blood T cell repertoires in COVID-19. Study information: From T cells, B-cell-depleted T cells, or PBMCs came the material, which was cDNA or gDNA.

This clone has a handful of counts. Original data processing: Nucleated cell counts were estimated from reference gene primer amplification. Data came from immunoSEQ multiplex PCR; TCRdb stores just in-frame clones and leaves some out. The V and J calls and clone size come from that table; D and trimming were worked out from the DNA. Among 90,000 to 100,000 clones, 81% were seen once, and the ten largest hold roughly 10%. J gave up 2 bases and V 6 bases, and 14 bases lay outside the gene matches. CDR1 MNHNY and CDR2 SVGAGI come from the germline V gene (reference sequence). CDR3 length: 18 amino acids.

This clonotype was sampled from a woman aged 80 or older with acute or convalescent COVID-19. Sequences were obtained from peripheral blood. V gene TRBV6-6 combines with J gene TRBJ2-2; 8 bases map to TRBD2. CDR3 amino acids: CASRRLAPRGANTGELFF. The CDR3 DNA reads TGTGCCAGCAGGCGATTGGCCCCGCGGGGGGCAAACACCGGGGAGCTGTTTTTT.